This T cell receptor beta chain was sequenced for a study of blood T cell repertoires in COVID-19. Study context: Sources were T cells, B-cell-depleted T cells, or PBMCs; the material itself was cDNA or gDNA.

Adults between roughly 18 and 95 years of age took part from approximately 24 US areas. Participant reports of clinical history set cohort assignment. Donors of Cohort 3 who recovered were those that had two negative PCRs, clearance, or symptom resolution. Profiling relied on immunoSEQ multiplex PCR, and the TCRdb table lists in-frame clones only, not all of them. The sample lists about 190,000 clones, 70% to 85% occurring once. V was pared by 3 bases and J by 5 bases, with 6 bases of the junction left unmatched. The CDR3 is made up of 16 amino acids. Germline V gene data show CDR1 as SGHNT and CDR2 as YYREEE (reference sequence).

Sequencing was done on a sample of PBMCs or T cells enriched from blood (not recorded which). The chain links TRBV5-4 to TRBJ2-2, with 11 bases identical to TRBD1. This receptor was obtained from a woman in her twenties or thirties who had recovered from COVID-19. The CDR3 region has the DNA TGTGCCAGCAGCTCAGGACAGGGGGCTGGGACCGGGGAGCTGTTTTTT. Amino acids: CASSSGQGAGTGELFF.